This TCR beta chain was obtained from a study of T cell repertoires in cytomegalovirus infection. Study-level information: Public signatures in TCR beta pointed to CMV infection and matching HLA type.

TCRdb passed the reads through MiXCR, listing each CDR3 protein once. The data contain 310,000 or so distinct CDR3 sequences, 25% of them singletons. Findings and limits, study-wide: In two of eight donors, the top clonotype was HLA-C-restricted CMV-specific.

This clonotype was seen ten or more times. Antigen unknown. The CDR3 is made up of 13 amino acids. The germline V and J ends were trimmed by 1 base and 6 bases, with 10 bases remaining between them. The germline V gene encodes CDR1 SGHTA and CDR2 FQGNSA. The receptor comes from a human donor in good health (CMV status not recorded). Some clones in this sample may be carry-over from other donors' samples. Sequencing used PBMCs. The chain carries TRBV7-2 and TRBJ2-7; TRBD2 is a possible D gene (5 bases). CDR3 nucleotide sequence: TGTGCCAGCAGCTTAGTAGCGTCTGGCGAGCAGTACTTC. The encoded protein is CASSLVASGEQYF.